These 10 T cell receptor beta chains were sequenced from one sample in a study of CD8+ T cells in alopecia areata. Once RNA had been extracted, it was reverse transcribed into cDNA to act as the sequencing template. Clones were read by immunoSEQ multiplex PCR, and TCRdb kept only the in-frame ones, dropping some. The data show more than 140,000 clones, with approximately 86% seen just once and 13% held by the top ten. As to treatment: oral pan-JAK inhibitor, 5-10 mg twice daily. The sample here was CD8+ T cells sorted from blood, taken at week 4, from a patient treated with tofacitinib. Receptors originate from a human donor with alopecia areata.

This chain connects TRBV10-2 to TRBJ2-2; D gene uncertain. V was shortened by 9 bases and J by 0 bases, with 23 bases between the two germline ends. Germline values: CDR1 WSHSY, CDR2 SAAADI. The CDR3 is 18 residues long. The CDR3 spells CARNEYPDTYSNTGELFF. As DNA, the CDR3 is TGCGCCAGGAACGAATACCCCGACACCTATTCGAACACCGGGGAGCTGTTTTTT.

This chain links TRBV7-3 with TRBJ2-1; 7 nucleotides match TRBD1. Trimming cost V 4 bases and J 5 bases; bases outside gene matches: 5. CDR3 length equals 14 residues. CDR1 and CDR2 (germline): SGHTA, FQGTGA. This chain's CDR3 is CASSSRQGNNEQFF. The CDR3 bases are TGTGCCAGCAGCTCGAGACAGGGCAACAATGAGCAGTTCTTC.

A single count supports this clone. This chain links TRBV29-1 with TRBJ2-7; 7 bases line up with TRBD1. Germline assignment: CDR1 SQVTM and CDR2 ANQGSEA. J gave up 2 bases and V 2 bases, and 6 bases lay outside the gene matches. The CDR3 spans 14 residues. The CDR3 is CSVETGTATYEQYF. The CDR3 nucleotides are TGCAGCGTTGAAACCGGGACAGCCACCTACGAGCAGTACTTC.

As DNA, the CDR3 is TGTGCCAGCAGCTCCTCAGGGGTTGAGCAGTACTTC. Translating it yields CASSSSGVEQYF. The rearrangement links TRBV5-4 to TRBJ2-7; possibly TRBD1 for D (6 bases). Between the trimmed V and J ends, which lost 3 bases and 7 bases, there was a span of 11 bases. The V gene's germline CDR1 is SGHNT and CDR2 YYREEE (reference sequence). This CDR3 comprises 12 residues.

The table lists this clone with a few counts. This chain links TRBV7-2 with TRBJ1-1, with 10 bases lining up with TRBD1. CDR3 length: 16 amino acids. The germline V gene encodes CDR1 SGHTA and CDR2 FQGNSA. J gave up 1 base and V 4 bases, and 6 bases lay outside the gene matches. This CDR3 is CASSYGTGVSNTEAFF. Written as DNA, the CDR3 is TGTGCCAGCAGCTACGGGACAGGGGTTTCGAACACTGAAGCTTTCTTT. Together with reference TRBV7-2 and TRBJ1-1, the CDR3 gives the full variable domain: GAGVSQSPSNKVTEKGKDVELRCDPISGHTALYWYRQSLGQGLEFLIYFQGNSAPDKSGLPSDRFSAERTGGSVSTLTIQRTQQEDSAVYLCASSYGTGVSNTEAFFGQGTRLTVV.

The CDR3 here is CASSLSASGGYEQYF. The CDR3 nucleotides read TGTGCCAGCAGTTTATCGGCTAGCGGGGGCTACGAGCAGTACTTC. This chain uses TRBV27 with TRBJ2-7; 10 bases are a match to TRBD2. The CDR3 extends over 15 amino acids. The V gene end was trimmed by 0 bases and the J gene end by 3 bases; junction bases not matched to a gene: 2. CDR1 and CDR2 (germline): MNHEY, SMNVEV (reference sequence).

The chain carries TRBV30 and TRBJ2-1, with 9 nucleotides matching TRBD2. The germline CDR1 and CDR2 sequences are GTSNPN and SVGIG (reference sequence). The CDR3 spans 14 residues. The CDR3 DNA reads TGTGCGGTGCGCGGGAGGGCCTCTTACAATGAGCAGTTCTTC. Protein product: CAVRGRASYNEQFF.

The chain employs TRBV5-1 and TRBJ2-1, with 8 positions matching TRBD2. From germline, CDR1 is SGHRS and CDR2 YFSETQ. This CDR3 region has 15 residues. Trimming cost V 4 bases and J 2 bases; bases outside gene matches: 5. The CDR3 spells CASSLRLAPYNEQFF. CDR3 bases: TGCGCCAGCAGCCTTCGACTAGCGCCCTACAATGAGCAGTTCTTC.

This clone occurred a few times. This chain connects TRBV7-7 to TRBJ2-1, with 9 bases that match TRBD1. This CDR3 is built from 15 residues. V trimming: 3 bases; J trimming: 1 base; junction bases outside the gene matches: 1. Per germline, CDR1 SSHAT and CDR2 FNYEAQ (reference sequence). The CDR3 protein is CASSLGQGSYNEQFF. In nucleotides, the CDR3 is TGTGCCAGCAGCTTGGGACAGGGTTCCTACAATGAGCAGTTCTTC.

The chain uses TRBV27 and TRBJ2-1; TRBD2 agrees at 7 bases. The CDR3 runs to 15 residues. Trimming cost V 0 bases and J 10 bases; bases outside gene matches: 9. Looked up from germline, CDR1 is MNHEY and CDR2 is SMNVEV (reference sequence). CDR3 sequence: CASSLSSGTLIEQFF. Here the CDR3 DNA reads TGTGCCAGCAGTTTATCCAGCGGGACCCTGATCGAGCAGTTCTTC.